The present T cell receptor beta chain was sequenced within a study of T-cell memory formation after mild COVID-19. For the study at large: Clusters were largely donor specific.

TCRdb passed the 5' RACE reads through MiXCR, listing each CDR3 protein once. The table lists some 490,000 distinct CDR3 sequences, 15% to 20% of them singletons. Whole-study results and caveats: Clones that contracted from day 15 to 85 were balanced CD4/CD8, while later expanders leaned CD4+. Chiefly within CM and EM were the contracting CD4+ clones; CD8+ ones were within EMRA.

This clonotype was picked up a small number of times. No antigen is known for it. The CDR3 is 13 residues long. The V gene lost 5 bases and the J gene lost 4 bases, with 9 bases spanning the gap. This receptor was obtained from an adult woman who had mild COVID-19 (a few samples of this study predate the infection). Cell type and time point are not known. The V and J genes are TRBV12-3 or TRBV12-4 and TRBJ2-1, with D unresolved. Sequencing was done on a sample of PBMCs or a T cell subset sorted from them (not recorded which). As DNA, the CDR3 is TGTGCCAGCAGTAGCGTTCTATACAATGAGCAGTTCTTC. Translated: CASSSVLYNEQFF.